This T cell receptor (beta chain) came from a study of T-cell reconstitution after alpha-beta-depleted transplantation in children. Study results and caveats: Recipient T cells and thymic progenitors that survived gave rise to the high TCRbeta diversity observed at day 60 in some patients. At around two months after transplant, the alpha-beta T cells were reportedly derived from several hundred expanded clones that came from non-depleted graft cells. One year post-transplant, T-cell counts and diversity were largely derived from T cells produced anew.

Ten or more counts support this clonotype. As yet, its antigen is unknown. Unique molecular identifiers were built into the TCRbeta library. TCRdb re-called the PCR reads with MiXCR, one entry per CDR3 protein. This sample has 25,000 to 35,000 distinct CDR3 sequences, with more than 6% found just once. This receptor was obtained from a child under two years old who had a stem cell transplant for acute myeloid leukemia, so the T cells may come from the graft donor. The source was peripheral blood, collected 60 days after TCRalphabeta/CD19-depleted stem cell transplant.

CDR3: CASSLEVGLAGVGQETQYF. CDR3 DNA: TGTGCCAGCAGCTTAGAGGTGGGACTAGCGGGAGTGGGTCAAGAGACCCAGTACTTC. This rearrangement joins TRBV7-9 to TRBJ2-5; 14 nucleotides line up with TRBD2. V lost 1 base and J lost 2; bases outside the gene matches: 9. This CDR3 spans 19 amino acids. CDR1 is SEHNR, CDR2 FQNEAQ, per germline (reference sequence).